The next 20 T cell receptor beta chains were all read from a single sample in a study of blood T cell repertoires in COVID-19. Only in-frame clones appear in the TCRdb table, and some are missing; sequencing was by immunoSEQ multiplex PCR. Counted here are under 7,000 clones, approximately 84% occurring once; the ten biggest clones make up about 13%. Sequencing was done on a sample of peripheral blood. The receptors derive from a human donor in a cohort sampled during active COVID-19.

V usage is TRBV4-1 and J usage is TRBJ1-5; no clear D gene. This CDR3 has 17 residues. V lost 0 bases, J lost 6 bases, and 18 bases lay in between. Germline-derived CDR1 and CDR2 are MGHRA and YSYEKL. The CDR3 DNA reads TGCGCCAGCAGCCAAGAAATCGGGCTCAGCGGATTTCAGCCCCAGCATTTT. Amino acid sequence: CASSQEIGLSGFQPQHF.

This sequence joins TRBV6-1 and TRBJ1-3; maybe TRBD1 (5 bases). The CDR3 runs 14 residues. CDR1 is MNHNS, CDR2 SASEGT, per germline. Trimming shortened V by 1 base and J by 11 bases, and 15 bases separated the two germline ends. Here the CDR3 DNA reads TGTGCCAGCAGTGAAGGAATGGAGATCAGGGCCATATATTTT. Encoded protein: CASSEGMEIRAIYF.

V and J are TRBV7-2 and TRBJ2-7; 7 bases agree with TRBD1. J lost 0 bases, V lost 2 bases, and 7 bases had no gene match. Per the germline V gene, CDR1 is SGHTA and CDR2 is FQGNSA. The CDR3 contains 16 residues. The DNA of the CDR3 is TGTGCCAGCAGCTTATGGCCGGACAGGAGCTCCTACGAGCAGTACTTC. Protein sequence: CASSLWPDRSSYEQYF.

The V gene is TRBV6-1, the J gene TRBJ2-6, with D uncertain. V was cut by 1 base and J by 0 bases, with 16 bases left in between. CDR3 length: 19 residues. Germline assignment: CDR1 MNHNS and CDR2 SASEGT. In nucleotides, the CDR3 is TGTGCCAGCAGTGAAGTTTTATTTAGGAGTTACTCTGGGGCCAACGTCCTGACTTTC. Translation gives CASSEVLFRSYSGANVLTF.

CDR3 amino acids: CASIRYNEQFF. The CDR3 coding sequence is TGTGCCAGCATCAGGTACAATGAGCAGTTCTTC. This chain joins TRBV7-9 and TRBJ2-1; D remains ambiguous. V was pared by 7 bases and J by 4 bases, with 5 bases between. This CDR3 spans 11 amino acids. Germline lookup yields CDR1 SEHNR and CDR2 FQNEAQ (reference sequence).

The chain couples TRBV6-5 to TRBJ2-1, with 11 nucleotides matching TRBD2. V lost 6 bases, J lost 3 bases, and 4 bases stayed unmatched. Germline V gene data show CDR1 as MNHEY and CDR2 as SVGAGI. The CDR3 has 15 amino acids. CDR3 DNA: TGTGCCAGCAGCCCACTAGCGGGAGACTACAATGAGCAGTTCTTC. Protein sequence: CASSPLAGDYNEQFF.

The J gene is TRBJ2-3, the V gene TRBV6-1; a weak D match, TRBD2 (6 bases). The CDR3 consists of 14 residues. V lost 3 bases and J lost 3, with 10 bases in between. The germline V gene encodes CDR1 MNHNS and CDR2 SASEGT. The CDR3 is CASSEQGGTDTQYF. In DNA, the CDR3 is TGTGCCAGCAGTGAGCAGGGAGGAACAGATACGCAGTATTTT.

The chain carries TRBV6-4 and TRBJ2-3; D possibly corresponds to TRBD2 (6 bases). The V gene lost 10 bases and the J gene lost 6 bases, with 17 bases spanning the gap. The CDR3 spans 13 residues. Germline V lookup: CDR1 MRHNA, CDR2 SNTAGT. CDR3 sequence (DNA): TGTGCCACCTCCGGGAGTGAGTTGGATACGCAGTATTTT. It is translated as CATSGSELDTQYF.

This clone has a single count. The chain joins TRBV7-8 to TRBJ2-3; D gene ambiguous. This CDR3 is built from 13 residues. Germline CDR1 reads SGHVS; CDR2 reads FQNEAQ. The V end was cut by 0 bases, the J end by 4 bases, with 5 bases between. Here the CDR3 DNA reads TGTGCCAGCAGCTTAGCCTCTGCAGATACGCAGTATTTT. Its protein product is CASSLASADTQYF.

The J gene is TRBJ2-3, the V gene TRBV9; D is perhaps TRBD2 (6 bases). Trimming removed 4 bases at V and 4 bases at J, with 13 bases between. The germline gives CDR1 SGDLS, CDR2 YYNGEE. CDR3 length: 14 amino acids. The DNA for the CDR3 is TGTGCCAGCAGCTTGACCGGGACTCCAGATACGCAGTATTTT. Translation gives CASSLTGTPDTQYF.

In its sample, this clone was seen once. The chain is built from TRBV18 and TRBJ1-5; maybe TRBD1 (5 bases). The V gene's germline CDR1 is KGHSH and CDR2 LQKENI. Trimming removed 2 bases from V and 4 bases from J, with 12 bases in between. This CDR3 is built from 15 residues. The CDR3 protein is CASSPNNRLNQPQHF. In DNA form, the CDR3 reads TGTGCCAGCTCACCAAATAACAGGTTAAATCAGCCCCAGCATTTT.

The rearrangement uses TRBV6-5 and TRBJ2-7; 11 nucleotides agree with TRBD1. From germline, CDR1 is MNHEY and CDR2 SVGAGI. The CDR3 totals 15 residues. Unmatched junction bases numbered 3, after V lost 1 base and J lost 4 bases. The CDR3 DNA follows: TGTGCCAGCAGTTACTATGGACAGGGGGCATACGAGCAGTACTTC. Translation: CASSYYGQGAYEQYF.

This clone showed up just once. The genes are TRBV6-2 or TRBV6-3 and TRBJ1-1; the match to TRBD1 covers 11 bases. The CDR3 is 14 amino acids. Germline values: CDR1 MNHEY, CDR2 SVGEGT. V shed 6 bases, J shed 3 bases, and the junction held 3 bases outside the gene matches. CDR3 sequence: CASSRDRGYTEAFF. DNA of the CDR3: TGTGCCAGCAGCCGGGACAGGGGGTACACTGAAGCTTTCTTT.

V gene TRBV2 combines with J gene TRBJ2-5, with D maybe TRBD2 (5 bases). Germline V gene lookup returns CDR1 SNHLY and CDR2 FYNNEI. This CDR3 is 15 amino acids long. Trimming left V 5 bases short and J 5 bases short, with 18 bases between. CDR3 in amino acids: CASSSLREQLETQYF. In nucleotides, the CDR3 is TGTGCCAGCAGTTCTTTGAGGGAGCAATTGGAGACCCAGTACTTC.

The chain has TRBV5-4 and TRBJ1-6; no clear D gene. Germline assignment: CDR1 SGHNT and CDR2 YYREEE (reference sequence). The V end was cut by 0 bases, the J end by 0 bases, with 10 bases between. The CDR3 sequence is 17 residues long. CDR3: CASSLDLESSYNSPLHF. CDR3 nucleotides: TGTGCCAGCAGCTTGGATCTTGAGAGCTCCTATAATTCACCCCTCCACTTT.

The chain carries TRBV7-9 and TRBJ2-5; possibly TRBD1 for D (5 bases). The CDR3 runs to 14 residues. Germline V gene sequence: CDR1 SEHNR, CDR2 FQNEAQ (reference sequence). V dropped 0 bases and J dropped 1 base, with 6 bases sitting between them. CDR3 sequence (DNA): TGTGCCAGCAGCTTAGCAGGGGCCCAAGAGACCCAGTACTTC. Residues: CASSLAGAQETQYF.

This clone was recorded only once. The V call is TRBV9, the J call TRBJ2-1; no reliable D call. V lost 3 bases to trimming and J lost 6 bases, with 7 bases between them. The germline gives CDR1 SGDLS, CDR2 YYNGEE. This CDR3 comprises 12 residues. In nucleotides, the CDR3 is TGTGCCAGCAGCGCCTACGGCAATGAGCAGTTCTTC. Amino acids: CASSAYGNEQFF.

The chain has TRBV7-6 and TRBJ2-2; 9 bases map to TRBD1. The CDR3 covers 15 residues. Germline trimming cut 4 bases from V and 9 bases from J; bases unmatched to any gene: 9. Per germline, CDR1 SGHVS and CDR2 FNYEAQ. CDR3: CASSSGQGSRWELFF. CDR3 nucleotides: TGTGCCAGCAGCTCGGGACAGGGAAGTCGATGGGAGCTGTTTTTT.

The chain couples TRBV10-3 to TRBJ2-3, with D possibly matching TRBD2 (6 bases). CDR1 ENHRY and CDR2 SYGVKD come from the germline V gene. V was clipped by 3 bases and J by 6 bases, with 10 bases between them. This CDR3 is 13 amino acids long. CDR3 in DNA: TGTGCCATCAGTGATCTTGGGGGGGATACGCAGTATTTT. As protein: CAISDLGGDTQYF.

J is TRBJ2-7 and V is TRBV28; 7 nucleotides match TRBD2. The CDR3 consists of 15 residues. V gave up 4 bases and J gave up 1 base; unmatched junction bases: 7. CDR1 MDHEN and CDR2 SYDVKM come from the germline V gene. The CDR3 protein is CASSSPGTTSYEQYF. In DNA form, the CDR3 reads TGTGCCAGCAGTTCGCCCGGGACTACGTCCTACGAGCAGTACTTC.